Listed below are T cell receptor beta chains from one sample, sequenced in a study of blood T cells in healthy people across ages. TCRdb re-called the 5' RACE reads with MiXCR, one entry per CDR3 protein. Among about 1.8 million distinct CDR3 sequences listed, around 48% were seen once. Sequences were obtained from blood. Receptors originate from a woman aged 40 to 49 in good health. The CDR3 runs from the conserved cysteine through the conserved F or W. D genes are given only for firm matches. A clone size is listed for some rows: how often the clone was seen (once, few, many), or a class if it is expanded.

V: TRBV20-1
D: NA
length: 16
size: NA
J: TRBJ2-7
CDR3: CSARGGTGLSTYEQYF
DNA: TGCAGTGCTAGAGGGGGTACCGGACTGTCAACCTACGAGCAGTACTTC

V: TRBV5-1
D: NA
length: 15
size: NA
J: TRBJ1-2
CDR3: CASSSMQGINYGYTF
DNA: TGCGCCAGCAGCTCAATGCAGGGGATTAACTATGGCTACACCTTC

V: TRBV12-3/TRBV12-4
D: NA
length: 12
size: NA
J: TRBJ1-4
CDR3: CTSSLGAAGLFF
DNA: TGTACCAGCAGTCTGGGGGCAGCGGGACTGTTTTTT

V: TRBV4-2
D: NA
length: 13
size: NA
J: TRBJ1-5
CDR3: CASSLLENQPQHF
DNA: TGTGCCAGCAGCCTTCTAGAGAACCAGCCCCAGCATTTT

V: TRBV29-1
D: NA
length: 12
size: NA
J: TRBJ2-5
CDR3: CSVISTGETQYF
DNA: TGCAGCGTTATCTCCACAGGAGAGACCCAGTACTTC

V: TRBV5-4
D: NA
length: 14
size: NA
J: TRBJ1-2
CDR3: CASSDRTGYYGYTF
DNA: TGTGCCAGCAGCGACCGAACAGGATACTATGGCTACACCTTC

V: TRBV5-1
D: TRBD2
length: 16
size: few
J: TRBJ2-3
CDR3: CASSHLAGDSTDTQYF
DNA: TGCGCCAGCAGTCATCTCGCGGGGGACAGCACAGATACGCAGTATTTT

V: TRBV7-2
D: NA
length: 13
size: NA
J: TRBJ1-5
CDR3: CASSRGSYQPQHF
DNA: TGTGCCAGCAGCCGAGGGAGCTATCAGCCCCAGCATTTT

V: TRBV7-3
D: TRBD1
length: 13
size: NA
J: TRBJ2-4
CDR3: CASSLGQGYIQYF
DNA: TGTGCCAGCAGCTTAGGACAGGGATACATTCAGTACTTC

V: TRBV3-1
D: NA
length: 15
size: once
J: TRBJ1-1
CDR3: CASSQGPGIETEAFF
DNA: TGTGCCAGCAGCCAAGGTCCAGGGATTGAGACTGAAGCTTTCTTT

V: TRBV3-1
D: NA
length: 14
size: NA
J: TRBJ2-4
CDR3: CASSQYGPAKEQYF
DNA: TGTGCCAGCAGCCAATACGGTCCCGCCAAGGAGCAGTACTTC

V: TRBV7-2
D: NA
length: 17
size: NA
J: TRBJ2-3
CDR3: CAGSPTLLKAPRDTQYF
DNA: TGTGCCGGCAGCCCCACTTTACTCAAGGCCCCTCGAGATACGCAGTATTTT

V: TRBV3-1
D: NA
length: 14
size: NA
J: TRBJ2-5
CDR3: CASSQNRPAETQYF
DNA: TGTGCCAGCAGCCAAAATAGGCCTGCGGAGACCCAGTACTTC

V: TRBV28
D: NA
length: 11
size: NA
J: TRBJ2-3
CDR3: CASRYRTAQYF
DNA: TGTGCCAGCCGTTACAGGACAGCGCAGTATTTT

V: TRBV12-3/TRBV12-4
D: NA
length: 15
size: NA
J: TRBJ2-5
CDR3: CASSFKGRGGETQYF
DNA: TGTGCCAGCAGTTTCAAGGGGCGGGGTGGAGAGACCCAGTACTTC

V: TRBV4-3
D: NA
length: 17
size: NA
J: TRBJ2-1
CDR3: CASSQETEMSSYNEQFF
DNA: TGCGCCAGCAGCCAAGAAACCGAGATGAGCTCCTACAATGAGCAGTTCTTC

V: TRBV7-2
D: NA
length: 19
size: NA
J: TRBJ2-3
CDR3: CASSAFVRASFLSTDTQYF
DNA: TGTGCCAGCAGCGCTTTTGTGAGGGCGTCCTTTCTTAGCACAGATACGCAGTATTTT